This note documents a single T cell receptor beta chain sequence. Trimming stripped 8 bases from V and 0 bases from J, with 14 bases between. Germline CDR1 is LNHDA and CDR2 is SQIVND (reference sequence). The CDR3 covers 15 residues. Using immunoSEQ multiplex PCR, the repertoire was profiled, and TCRdb retains in-frame clones only, with some absent. The top ten clones hold around 13% of a sample with hundreds of thousands of clones, about 91% of them seen once. The sample comes from a study of blood T cell repertoires in COVID-19. This sequence was found in a woman aged 50 to 60 with COVID-19, enrolled during active disease. Sample: peripheral blood. The chain joins TRBV19 to TRBJ1-3, with D possibly TRBD1 on 6 matching bases. CDR3 region: CASSDSTDSGNTIYF. Written as DNA, the CDR3 is TGTGCCAGTTCGGACAGCACCGACTCTGGAAACACCATATATTTT.